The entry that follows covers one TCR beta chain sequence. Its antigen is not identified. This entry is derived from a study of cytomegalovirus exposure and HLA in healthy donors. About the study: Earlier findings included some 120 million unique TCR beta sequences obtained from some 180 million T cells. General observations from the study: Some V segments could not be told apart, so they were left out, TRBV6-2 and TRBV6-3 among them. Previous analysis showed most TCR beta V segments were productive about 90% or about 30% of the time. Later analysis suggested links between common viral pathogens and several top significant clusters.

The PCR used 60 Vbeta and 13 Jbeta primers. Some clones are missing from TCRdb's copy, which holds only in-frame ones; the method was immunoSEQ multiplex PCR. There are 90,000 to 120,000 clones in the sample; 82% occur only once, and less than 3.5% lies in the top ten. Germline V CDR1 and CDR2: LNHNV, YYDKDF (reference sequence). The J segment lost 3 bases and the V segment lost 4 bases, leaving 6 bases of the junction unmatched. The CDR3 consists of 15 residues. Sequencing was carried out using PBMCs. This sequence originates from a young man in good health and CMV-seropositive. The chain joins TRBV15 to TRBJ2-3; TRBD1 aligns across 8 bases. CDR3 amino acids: CATSTSQGATDTQYF. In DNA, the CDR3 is TGTGCCACCAGCACTTCGCAGGGGGCAACAGATACGCAGTATTTT.